This record looks at one TCR beta chain sequence and its context. What it recognizes is unknown. 5'RACE with constant-segment primers yielded barcoded, UMI-tagged TCR alpha and TCR beta cDNA libraries. TCRdb processed the 5' RACE reads anew with MiXCR; each CDR3 protein has one entry. The data show about 340,000 distinct CDR3 sequences, with about an eighth seen just once and about 22% held by the top ten. The germline gives CDR1 SGHVS, CDR2 FQNEAQ. CDR3 length: 15 residues. V lost 3 bases and J 0 bases, leaving 11 bases between the germline ends. These data belong to a study of T-cell memory formation after mild COVID-19. Study observations and caveats: The study detected some responding clones in pre-infection memory, suggesting cross-reactive memory joined. Day 15 to 85 contracting clones showed balanced CD4/CD8; later expanders leaned CD4+. Chiefly within CM and EM were the contracting CD4+ clones; CD8+ ones were within EMRA.

The sample was PBMCs or a T cell subset sorted from them (not recorded which). This chain connects TRBV7-8 to TRBJ2-5; D gene unclear. The receptor was derived from a young man who had mild COVID-19 (a few samples of this study predate the infection). Cell type and time point are not known. The CDR3 protein is CASSFFDGYQETQYF. The DNA for the CDR3 is TGTGCCAGCAGCTTCTTCGACGGATACCAAGAGACCCAGTACTTC.